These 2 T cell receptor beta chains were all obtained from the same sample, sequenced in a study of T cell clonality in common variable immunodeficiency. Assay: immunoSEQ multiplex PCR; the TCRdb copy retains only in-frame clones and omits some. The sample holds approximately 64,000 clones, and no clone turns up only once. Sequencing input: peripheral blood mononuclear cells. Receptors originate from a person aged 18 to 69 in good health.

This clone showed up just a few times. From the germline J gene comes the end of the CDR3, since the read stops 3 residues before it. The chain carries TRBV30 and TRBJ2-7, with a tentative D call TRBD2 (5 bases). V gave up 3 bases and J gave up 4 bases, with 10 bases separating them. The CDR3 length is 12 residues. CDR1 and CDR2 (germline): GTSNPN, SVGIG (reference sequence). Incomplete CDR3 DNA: TGTGCCTGGAGCGGCCGGGGTTACGAG. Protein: CAWSGRGYE. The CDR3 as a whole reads CAWSGRGYEQYF.

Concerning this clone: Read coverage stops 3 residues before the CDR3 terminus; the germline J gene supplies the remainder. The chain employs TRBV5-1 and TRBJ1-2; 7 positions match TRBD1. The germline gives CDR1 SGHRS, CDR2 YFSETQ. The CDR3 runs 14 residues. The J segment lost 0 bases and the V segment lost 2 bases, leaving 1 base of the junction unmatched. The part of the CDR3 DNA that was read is TGCGCCAGCAGCTTACAGGGGTCTAACTATGGC. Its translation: CASSLQGSNYG. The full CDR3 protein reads CASSLQGSNYGYTF. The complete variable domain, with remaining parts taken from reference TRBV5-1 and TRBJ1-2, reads KAGVTQTPRYLIKTRGQQVTLSCSPISGHRSVSWYQQTPGQGLQFLFEYFSETQRNKGNFPGRFSGRQFSNSRSEMNVSTLELGDSALYLCASSLQGSNYGYTFGSGTRLTVV.